Listed below are T cell receptor beta chains from one sample, sequenced in a study of T cell responses to AZD1222 COVID-19 vaccine. The method was immunoSEQ multiplex PCR; TCRdb's version includes in-frame clones alone and lacks a portion of them. The data hold about 140,000 clones, with roughly 90% observed a single time. The material was peripheral blood, obtained on day 0 of AZD1222 vaccination. The receptors come from an adult in good health. Each CDR3 is given with its conserved first and last residue. Fields, in order: V gene, clone size, D gene, J gene, CDR3 length, CDR3 DNA, CDR3 protein. A D gene is named only where the DNA matches it firmly. Where a row states a size, it is once, few, many or the class of an expanded clone; other rows omit it.

>TRBV28|.|.|TRBJ2-7|16
TGTGCCAGCAGTTTTTCCCGGACGGAACCCAACTTCGAGCAGTACTTC
CASSFSRTEPNFEQYF
>TRBV28|.|.|TRBJ1-1|15
TGTGCCAGCAGTTTACTGACGGTGATGAACACTGAAGCTTTCTTT
CASSLLTVMNTEAFF
>TRBV28|.|TRBD2|TRBJ2-7|14
TGTGCCAGCAGTGTCGGACTAGCCCACTACGAGCAGTACTTC
CASSVGLAHYEQYF
>TRBV2|.|TRBD1|TRBJ1-2|18
TGTGCCAGCAGTGGACCCTCGGACAGGGCCTGGGTGGGCTATGGCTACACCTTC
CASSGPSDRAWVGYGYTF
>TRBV12-3/TRBV12-4|.|.|TRBJ2-5|12
TGTGCCAGCAGTTTACGTTGGGAGACCCAGTACTTC
CASSLRWETQYF
>TRBV5-4|.|TRBD1|TRBJ2-5|15
TGTGCCAGCAGCACTAGGACAGGGCTCTGGGAGACCCAGTACTTC
CASSTRTGLWETQYF
>TRBV7-6|.|.|TRBJ2-3|17
TGTGCCAGCAGCTTAGCGCCCCCAGGGTTCTTCACAGATACGCAGTATTTT
CASSLAPPGFFTDTQYF
>TRBV5-4|.|.|TRBJ1-4|13
TGTGCCAGCAGCTTGGACAGGGATGAAAAACTGTTTTTT
CASSLDRDEKLFF
>TRBV15|.|.|TRBJ1-6|15
TGTGCCACCAGCAGAACCCAGGAGGATAATTCACCCCTCCACTTT
CATSRTQEDNSPLHF
>TRBV3-1/TRBV3-2|.|TRBD2|TRBJ2-1|16
TGTGCCAGCAGCCAAAAGCCAGGACTAGGGCACAAGGGGCAGTTCTTC
CASSQKPGLGHKGQFF
>TRBV6-6|.|.|TRBJ1-1|13
TGTGCCAGCAGTAGCGGATCGAACACTGAAGCTTTCTTT
CASSSGSNTEAFF
>TRBV19|once|.|TRBJ2-6|15
TGTGCCAGTAGTACCGGACCAGGCCGGGGCAACGTCCTGACTTTC
CASSTGPGRGNVLTF
>TRBV19|.|.|TRBJ1-4|16
TGTGCCAGTAGTATCGGCAGCTACAATGGCAATGAAAAACTGTTTTTT
CASSIGSYNGNEKLFF
>TRBV6-2/TRBV6-3|.|TRBD1|TRBJ1-2|17
TGTGCCAGCAGTTACCGACGGACAGGGCCAACGTCGGGGGGCTACACCTTC
CASSYRRTGPTSGGYTF
>TRBV7-9|.|.|TRBJ1-1|14
TGTGCCAGCAGCTTAGCCCACCAGGGGACTGAAGCTTTCTTT
CASSLAHQGTEAFF
>TRBV27|.|.|TRBJ1-2|13
TGTGCCAGCACTAAGACCCCTAACTATGGCTACACCTTC
CASTKTPNYGYTF
>TRBV7-6|.|TRBD1|TRBJ1-2|16
TGTGCCAGCAGCTTGCGGACAGGGGGCGCCGGTGATGGCTACACCTTC
CASSLRTGGAGDGYTF
>TRBV30|.|.|TRBJ1-3|14
TGTGCCTGGAGTGTAGGCGTTTCTGGAAACACCATATATTTT
CAWSVGVSGNTIYF
>TRBV2|.|.|TRBJ1-1|15
TGTGCCAGCAGGGACCCCCCGAAGGTTGCCACTGAAGCTTTCTTT
CASRDPPKVATEAFF
>TRBV11-2|once|TRBD1|TRBJ1-6|19
TGTGCCAGCAGCTTAGATTGGAGGGCCAGGGGGAAAGATAATTCACCCCTCCACTTT
CASSLDWRARGKDNSPLHF
>TRBV6-5|few|TRBD1|TRBJ1-2|15
TGTGCCAGCAGTCCCCGAGGACAGGCAAAATATGGCTACACCTTC
CASSPRGQAKYGYTF
>TRBV6-6|few|TRBD1|TRBJ2-7|15
TGTGCCAGCAGTTACTCCGGGACAGGGGGCTACGAGCAGTACTTC
CASSYSGTGGYEQYF
>TRBV7-2|.|.|TRBJ2-3|14
TGTGCCAGCAGCTTCACTAGCCCGGCAGATACGCAGTATTTT
CASSFTSPADTQYF
>TRBV3-1/TRBV3-2|.|TRBD1|TRBJ1-1|16
TGTGCCAGCAGTACCGGGACAGGGGGCTTAGGGACTGAAGCTTTCTTT
CASSTGTGGLGTEAFF
>TRBV19|.|.|TRBJ1-4|14
TGTGCCAGTAGTATTCACGGAAATAATGAAAAACTGTTTTTT
CASSIHGNNEKLFF
>TRBV4-2|once|.|TRBJ1-3|14
TGTGCCAGCAGCCAGGACGACGTGGTAGTCACCATATATTTT
CASSQDDVVVTIYF
>TRBV5-1|.|TRBD2|TRBJ2-5|18
TGCGCCAGCAGCCACGGGACTAGCGGGAGGAGGTGGCAAGAGACCCAGTACTTC
CASSHGTSGRRWQETQYF
>TRBV18|.|TRBD2|TRBJ2-1|16
TGTGCCAGCGGCATTACGGCCGGGACTAGCGCCCTCTTGCAGTTCTTC
CASGITAGTSALLQFF
>TRBV6-5|.|.|TRBJ1-2|15
TGTGCCAGCAGCTCCCGGGGAGGGGGATCTTATGGCTACACCTTC
CASSSRGGGSYGYTF
>TRBV12-3/TRBV12-4|.|.|TRBJ1-1|13
TGTGCCAGCAGTTTAGTGGGGTCCACTGAAGCTTTCTTT
CASSLVGSTEAFF
>TRBV18|.|.|TRBJ1-5|14
TGTGCCAGCTCACCTTCGACTAACAATCAGCCCCAGCATTTT
CASSPSTNNQPQHF
>TRBV7-2|.|.|TRBJ2-1|15
TGTGCCAGCAGCTTAGGGGACCCCGGAGGTGATGAGCAGTTCTTC
CASSLGDPGGDEQFF
>TRBV6-5|.|TRBD1|TRBJ2-7|12
TGTGCCAGCACCAACAGGGGCTACGAGCAGTACTTC
CASTNRGYEQYF
>TRBV20-1|.|TRBD1|TRBJ1-1|13
TGCAGTGCTAGTCGTTACAGGGGTACTGAAGCTTTCTTT
CSASRYRGTEAFF
>TRBV7-9|once|.|TRBJ1-4|14
TGTGCCAGCAGCGAAGCCCCGACGCGTGAAAAACTGTTTTTT
CASSEAPTREKLFF
>TRBV7-8|.|.|TRBJ1-1|15
TGTGCCAGCAGCTTAGCGGGAACAGTGAACACTGAAGCTTTCTTT
CASSLAGTVNTEAFF
>TRBV7-2|.|TRBD1|TRBJ1-6|14
TGTGCCAGCAGCCCCGGACAGGGGATTTCACCCCTCCACTTT
CASSPGQGISPLHF
>TRBV20-1|.|.|TRBJ1-6|12
TGCAGTGCTAGTTCTTCCCTGTCACCCCTCCACTTT
CSASSSLSPLHF
>TRBV6-5|.|TRBD1|TRBJ2-7|14
TGTGCCAGCAGTTACTGGGGACAGGGCTCCGAGCAGTACTTC
CASSYWGQGSEQYF
>TRBV19|.|.|TRBJ2-3|14
TGTGCCAGTAGGGAAGGAGGAAGCACAGATACGCAGTATTTT
CASREGGSTDTQYF
>TRBV5-1|.|.|TRBJ2-5|13
TGCGCCAGCAGCTTTTCCCTGGAAGAGACCCAGTACTTC
CASSFSLEETQYF
>TRBV5-1|.|.|TRBJ2-7|14
TGCGCCAGCAGCCCGCAGGGGTCGTTGTACGAGCAGTACTTC
CASSPQGSLYEQYF
>TRBV28|.|.|TRBJ1-5|14
TGTGCCAGCAGTTTGGTGCAGGCCTATCAGCCCCAGCATTTT
CASSLVQAYQPQHF
>TRBV6-2/TRBV6-3|once|.|TRBJ2-3|15
TGTGCCAGCAGCTGGGCCCGCGGCCTCCCAGATACGCAGTATTTT
CASSWARGLPDTQYF
>TRBV6-2/TRBV6-3|.|TRBD2|TRBJ2-3|15
TGTGCCAGCAGCCGCCGGGGGGATCTCACAGATACGCAGTATTTT
CASSRRGDLTDTQYF
>TRBV28|.|.|TRBJ1-1|14
TGTGCCAGCAGTTCGGACAGTACGACCACTGAAGCTTTCTTT
CASSSDSTTTEAFF
>TRBV7-2|.|.|TRBJ1-2|15
TGTGCCAGCAGCTTTTCTCGGACAGCTAACTATGGCTACACCTTC
CASSFSRTANYGYTF
>TRBV6-5|.|.|TRBJ1-5|14
TGTGCCAGCAGTCACCGGACGGCCGAGGGGCCCCAGCATTTT
CASSHRTAEGPQHF
>TRBV18|.|TRBD1|TRBJ1-4|15
TGTGCCAGCTCAAATTCCGGGACAGCGGGAGGAAAACTGTTTTTT
CASSNSGTAGGKLFF
>TRBV11-2|.|TRBD1|TRBJ1-2|17
TGTGCCAGCAGCCCGGGACAGGGGGCGCCTGGTCGTTATGGCTACACCTTC
CASSPGQGAPGRYGYTF
>TRBV5-8|.|.|TRBJ2-7|15
TGTGCCAGCAGCTTGGGACAAGGTACCCGTCACGAGCAGTACTTC
CASSLGQGTRHEQYF
>TRBV6-5|.|.|TRBJ1-3|15
TGTGCCAGCAGTTACTCTCCGACAGTTGGAAACACCATATATTTT
CASSYSPTVGNTIYF
>TRBV11-2|once|TRBD2|TRBJ2-7|15
TGTGCCAGCAGCTTGGGACTAGGAGGACTGGACGAGCAGTACTTC
CASSLGLGGLDEQYF
>TRBV6-5|.|TRBD1|TRBJ1-2|15
TGTGCCAGCAGTTACTTACAGGGGGGCGACTATGGCTACACCTTC
CASSYLQGGDYGYTF
>TRBV5-4|.|.|TRBJ1-6|16
TGTGCCAGCAGCTTCCTCCCTATTTCGGCTAATTCACCCCTCCACTTT
CASSFLPISANSPLHF
>TRBV19|.|TRBD1|TRBJ2-1|15
TGTGCCAGTAGTTTCGACAGGGATTACTACAATGAGCAGTTCTTC
CASSFDRDYYNEQFF
>TRBV3-1/TRBV3-2|.|.|TRBJ2-2|15
TGTGCCAGCAGCCACGGAGCATCGAACACCGGGGAGCTGTTTTTT
CASSHGASNTGELFF
>TRBV24-1|.|.|TRBJ2-3|13
TGTGCCGGTGCGGCAGGGGGCACAGATACGCAGTATTTT
CAGAAGGTDTQYF
>TRBV4-3|.|TRBD2|TRBJ2-3|17
TGCGCCAGCAGCCAAGAAGCCCTAGCGGGGGGGCACGATACGCAGTATTTT
CASSQEALAGGHDTQYF